This T cell receptor beta chain comes out of a study of T cell repertoires in cytomegalovirus infection (dated by TCRdb to between 2019 and 2020). The study in broad terms: The peptide stimulations were aimed at well-studied HLA-B-restricted epitopes as well as recently identified HLA-C-restricted CMV epitopes, whose presentation resists viral immunomodulation. Donor HLA type was relevant to the analysis, as public TCR beta signatures indicated carriage of CMV infection together with the matching HLA type.

What the authors observed across the whole study: Cumulative frequency of public TCR beta family members discriminated carriers of CMV infection plus the relevant HLA type in this cohort and an independent approximately 400-donor cohort. The ex vivo response was dominated by HLA-C-restricted CMV-specific TCR beta clonotypes, which also provided the single most frequent clonotype in two of eight donors.

As for this clonotype: Which antigen it targets is not known. Base quality data are lacking; no much larger clone is found one base away.

The data were produced on an Illumina HiSeq 1500. The public reads were reanalyzed by TCRdb: fastp trimming at Q25, MiXCR alignment, in-frame beta chains only. For every CDR3 protein sequence, its rows merge into one entry that carries the most common genes and DNA. The sample table holds more than 300,000 distinct CDR3 sequences, of which 34% were seen once. The ten largest clones represent around an eighth of the sample. What this sample's treatment or condition label stands for: in vitro stimulation with specific CMV peptide epitopes to enrich CMV-specific T cells. The germline V gene (reference sequence) gives CDR1 as SGHNT and CDR2 as YYREEE. From the cysteine through the phenylalanine, the CDR3 covers 16 amino acids. The entry retains the CDR3 DNA only, 48 bases that are in frame from base 1. V lost 0 bases and J lost 2 bases; the stretch between them is 12 bases long.

The receptor was isolated from a human donor in good health (CMV status not recorded). Some clones in this sample may be carry-over from other donors' samples. The rearranged chain carries TRBV5-4 and TRBJ2-1; no D gene call is confident. The sequencing used cultured PBMCs, collected from culture after CMV antigen stimulation. Here is the DNA: TGTGCCAGCAGCTTGGCCGGTCTGGACCCCTACAATGAGCAGTTCTTC. It is translated as CASSLAGLDPYNEQFF.